The 20 T cell receptor beta chains below come from one sample, sequenced in a study of T cells in Graves' hyperthyroidism and ophthalmopathy. Amplification of TCR beta CDR3 regions was performed using RNA transcripts as template. The HTBI primer set drove a first-round RT-PCR of the TCR CDR3. TCRdb analysed the multiplex PCR reads with MiXCR anew, one entry per CDR3 protein. Here the sample spans a few hundred thousand distinct CDR3 sequences, approximately 15% being singletons. The material sequenced was blood. Receptor source: a woman aged 30 to 39 with Graves' hyperthyroidism.

The chain employs TRBV19 and TRBJ2-1; 14 bases align to TRBD2. V lost 1 base, J lost 1 base, and 6 bases stayed unmatched. This CDR3 has 19 residues. CDR1 is LNHDA and CDR2 is SQIVND in the germline V gene (reference sequence). Here the CDR3 DNA reads TGTGCCAGTAGTATAGGACTAGCGGGGGGGGTGGGGTCCTACAATGAGCAGTTCTTC. Amino acids: CASSIGLAGGVGSYNEQFF.

This clonotype was recorded many times. The chain employs TRBV18 and TRBJ1-1; D call uncertain. There are 13 residues in the CDR3. The germline gives CDR1 KGHSH, CDR2 LQKENI. Deletions cut 1 base from V and 0 bases from J, with 3 bases between. CDR3 bases: TGTGCCAGCTCACCACTCGTGAACACTGAAGCTTTCTTT. Translation: CASSPLVNTEAFF.

Only a few counts were recorded for this clonotype. The rearrangement uses TRBV10-1 and TRBJ2-3; possible D gene TRBD2, 5 bases. The germline V and J ends were trimmed by 6 bases and 2 bases, with 12 bases remaining between them. The CDR3 is 14 amino acids. Per germline, CDR1 WNHNN and CDR2 SYGVQD (reference sequence). CDR3 amino acids: CASSERSLTDTQYF. The CDR3 DNA sequence: TGCGCCAGCAGCGAGCGGAGTCTCACAGATACGCAGTATTTT.

There are many counts of this clonotype. The V call is TRBV20-1, the J call TRBJ1-4, with D possibly matching TRBD1 (5 bases). Germline V CDR1 and CDR2: DFQATT, SNEGSKA (reference sequence). Trimming cost V 5 bases and J 4 bases, with 14 bases left between them. This CDR3 has 14 amino acids. CDR3 sequence reads: CSAEPGDGNEKLFF. CDR3 nucleotides: TGCAGTGCTGAACCGGGGGACGGTAATGAAAAACTGTTTTTT.

About this clonotype itself: This may arise from a read error, as a much more abundant clone is one base away. J is TRBJ2-1 and V is TRBV20-1; 8 positions match TRBD1. The germline V gene encodes CDR1 DFQATT and CDR2 SNEGSKA (reference sequence). CDR3 length: 12 residues. J was trimmed by 10 bases and V by 3 bases; bases with no gene match: 5. The CDR3 nucleotides are TGCAGTGCTAGGGACAGGGACCACGAGCAGTTCTTC. Translated: CSARDRDHEQFF.

This chain connects TRBV7-9 to TRBJ2-1, with D tentatively TRBD2 (6 bases). V lost 2 bases, J lost 4 bases, and 15 bases lay in between. Germline CDR1 is SEHNR and CDR2 is FQNEAQ (reference sequence). This CDR3 contains 16 residues. CDR3 in amino acids: CASSLSGSGYYNEQFF. The CDR3 DNA reads as TGTGCCAGCAGCTTATCGGGAAGCGGGTATTACAATGAGCAGTTCTTC.

Many counts were recorded for this clonotype. The genes are TRBV5-1 and TRBJ1-1, with D possibly TRBD1 on 5 matching bases. Germline loops: CDR1 SGHRS, CDR2 YFSETQ. The ends were cut back, 5 bases at V and 1 base at J, with 12 bases in the middle. This CDR3 region has 14 residues. The CDR3 DNA is TGCGCCAGCAGTCAGGGACTAAGGAACACTGAAGCTTTCTTT. Residues: CASSQGLRNTEAFF.

This clonotype showed up many times. V is TRBV28 and J is TRBJ2-7, with TRBD2 as a possible D gene (5 bases). This CDR3 comprises 15 residues. Trimming left V 2 bases short and J 0 bases short, with 11 bases between. Germline CDR1 is MDHEN and CDR2 is SYDVKM. The DNA for the CDR3 is TGTGCCAGCAGTTTAACGGGATCCAGCTCCTACGAGCAGTACTTC. Translated, it gives CASSLTGSSSYEQYF.

This clonotype was detected only a few times. The chain couples TRBV10-1 to TRBJ2-3; tentative D call: TRBD1 (5 bases). The CDR3 extends over 13 amino acids. Germline V gene data show CDR1 as WNHNN and CDR2 as SYGVQD (reference sequence). Trimming removed 4 bases from V and 3 bases from J, with 8 bases in between. Here the CDR3 DNA reads TGCGCCAGCAGTGGCCCAGGGACAGATACGCAGTATTTT. Translation: CASSGPGTDTQYF.

The chain couples TRBV6-9 to TRBJ2-1; possibly TRBD2 for D (5 bases). The CDR3 is 14 residues long. V shed 3 bases and J shed 5 bases, with 11 bases lying between them. Germline loops: CDR1 MNHGY, CDR2 SVAAGI. The CDR3 reads CASSYGLANNEQFF. CDR3 sequence (DNA): TGTGCCAGCAGTTACGGGCTAGCCAACAATGAGCAGTTCTTC.

This clonotype was seen at least ten times. J is TRBJ2-2 and V is TRBV28; 14 bases line up with TRBD2. Per germline, CDR1 MDHEN and CDR2 SYDVKM. The CDR3 runs 15 residues. V shed 6 bases and J 7 bases; nucleotides not matched to a gene: 4. The CDR3, as DNA: TGTGCCAGCAGCGAGACTAGCGGGAGGGTCGGGGAGCTGTTTTTT. Protein sequence: CASSETSGRVGELFF.

The V and J genes are TRBV11-2 and TRBJ2-1; maybe TRBD2 (5 bases). Trimming stripped 5 bases from V and 7 bases from J, with 21 bases between. Per the germline V gene, CDR1 is SGHAT and CDR2 is FQNNGV. The CDR3 covers 16 residues. The CDR3 sequence: CASSPETGTMGNEQFF. CDR3 nucleotides: TGTGCCAGCAGCCCCGAAACGGGAACCATGGGGAATGAGCAGTTCTTC.

This clonotype was counted many times. The chain is built from TRBV13 and TRBJ1-1, with D perhaps matching TRBD1 (5 bases). The CDR3 runs to 15 residues. Trimming took off 1 base at V and 0 bases at J, with 9 bases between the two ends. The germline V gene encodes CDR1 PRHDT and CDR2 FYEKMQ (reference sequence). The CDR3 DNA sequence: TGTGCCAGCAGCTTAGCGGCAGGGATGAACACTGAAGCTTTCTTT. This encodes CASSLAAGMNTEAFF.

This clonotype was observed many times. The V call is TRBV28, the J call TRBJ2-5; 7 nucleotides line up with TRBD1. The CDR3 contains 14 residues. Trimming cost V 4 bases and J 1 base; bases outside gene matches: 3. Germline lookup yields CDR1 MDHEN and CDR2 SYDVKM. The DNA for the CDR3 is TGTGCCAGCAGTTCGACAGGGACCCAAGAGACCCAGTACTTC. It yields the protein CASSSTGTQETQYF.

The table lists this clonotype with many counts. The rearrangement links TRBV12-3 or TRBV12-4 to TRBJ1-4; D unresolved. This CDR3 is built from 14 residues. V gave up 6 bases and J gave up 5 bases, with 13 bases separating them. The CDR3 nucleotides are TGTGCCAGCAGAAGGACGGAGGGAAATGAAAAACTGTTTTTT. Protein product: CASRRTEGNEKLFF.

This clonotype occurred many times. This chain connects TRBV15 to TRBJ2-4; 8 bases align to TRBD1. V trimming: 1 base; J trimming: 7 bases; junction bases outside the gene matches: 6. The length of the CDR3 is 15 residues. Germline lookup yields CDR1 LNHNV and CDR2 YYDKDF (reference sequence). The CDR3 DNA follows: TGTGCCACCAGCAGAGTACAGGGGGTCTGGAACATTCAGTACTTC. Translated: CATSRVQGVWNIQYF.

A remark on this clonotype: Since a much larger clone is just one base distant, this may be a read error. The CDR3 sequence: CAGSRAMNTEAFF. CDR3 bases: TGTGCCGGCAGTAGGGCCATGAACACTGAAGCTTTCTTT. The chain joins TRBV28 to TRBJ1-1; D unclear. The CDR3 loop spans 13 amino acids. CDR1 and CDR2 from the germline V gene are MDHEN and SYDVKM.

This rearrangement joins TRBV20-1 to TRBJ2-4; D gene ambiguous. The CDR3 totals 14 residues. The germline V gene has CDR1 DFQATT and CDR2 SNEGSKA (reference sequence). Trimming left V 3 bases short and J 1 base short, with 10 bases between. The CDR3 spells CSASDRVAKNIQYF. The CDR3 DNA reads TGCAGTGCTAGCGATAGGGTGGCCAAAAACATTCAGTACTTC.

This clonotype was counted only a few times. The chain couples TRBV25-1 to TRBJ1-5; 8 nucleotides line up with TRBD1. Per the germline V gene, CDR1 is MGHDK and CDR2 is SYGVNS. Trimming removed 4 bases from V and 3 bases from J; junction bases left unmatched: 5. The CDR3 sequence is 15 residues long. CDR3 amino acids: CASSAPTGANQPQHF. The CDR3 DNA follows: TGTGCCAGCAGTGCACCGACAGGGGCCAATCAGCCCCAGCATTTT.

This clonotype showed up many times. V is TRBV7-2 and J is TRBJ2-1; 10 nucleotides align to TRBD2. This CDR3 contains 16 residues. Germline V gives CDR1 SGHTA, CDR2 FQGNSA. The V segment lost 5 bases and the J segment 2 bases; nucleotides outside the gene matches: 6. The CDR3 DNA sequence: TGTGCCAGCAGCATTCTAGCGGGGGATGCCTACAATGAGCAGTTCTTC. Translation: CASSILAGDAYNEQFF.